One T cell receptor beta chain is described in this entry. Antigen unknown. CDR1 and CDR2 from the germline V gene are LNHDA and SQIVND (reference sequence). The CDR3 extends over 15 amino acids. The V gene lost 3 bases and the J gene lost 1 base, with 9 bases spanning the gap. Repertoires were generated with immunoSEQ multiplex PCR, while TCRdb's copy carries only in-frame clones and drops some. The repertoire holds about 110,000 clones, with about 92% as singletons. The data originate from a study of graft-versus-host responses after intestinal transplantation. This chain joins TRBV19 and TRBJ2-2; D is undetermined. This clonotype originated in a human donor who was the organ donor for an intestinal transplant. The source material was unstimulated CD8+ T cells sorted from spleen or lymph node cells, sampled before transplant. The CDR3 spells CASSMDPLNTGELFF. CDR3 bases: TGTGCCAGTAGTATGGACCCGTTGAACACCGGGGAGCTGTTTTTT.